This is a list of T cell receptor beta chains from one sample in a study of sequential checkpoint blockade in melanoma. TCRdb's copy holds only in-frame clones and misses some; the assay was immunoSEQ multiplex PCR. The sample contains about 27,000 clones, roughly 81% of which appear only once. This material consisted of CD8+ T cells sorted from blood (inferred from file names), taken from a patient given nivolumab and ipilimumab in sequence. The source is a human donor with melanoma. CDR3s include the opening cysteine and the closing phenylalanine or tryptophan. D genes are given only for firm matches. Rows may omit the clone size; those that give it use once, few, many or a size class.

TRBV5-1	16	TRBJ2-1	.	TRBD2	TGCGCCAGCAGCTTTGGAGGGGAGGGGTTCTACAATGAGCAGTTCTTC	CASSFGGEGFYNEQFF
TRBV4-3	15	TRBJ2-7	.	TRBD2	TGCGCCAGCAGCCAAGGACTAGCGGGAGTATACGAGCAGTACTTC	CASSQGLAGVYEQYF
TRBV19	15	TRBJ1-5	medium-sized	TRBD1	TGTGCCAGTACCTTCGTCGGACAGGGCAATCAGCCCCAGCATTTT	CASTFVGQGNQPQHF
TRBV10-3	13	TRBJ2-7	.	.	TGTGCCATCAGGGAGGCGTACGACTACGAGCAGTACTTC	CAIREAYDYEQYF
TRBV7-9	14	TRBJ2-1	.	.	TGTGCCAGCAGCTTCGGGGGGCTGTCGAATGAGCAGTTCTTC	CASSFGGLSNEQFF
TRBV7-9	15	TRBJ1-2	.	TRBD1	TGTGCCAGCAGCACGGTCGGGACAGGGATTTATGGCTACACCTTC	CASSTVGTGIYGYTF
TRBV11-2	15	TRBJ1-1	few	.	TGTGCCAGCAGCGTGGACAGTGCACCGAACACTGAAGCTTTCTTT	CASSVDSAPNTEAFF
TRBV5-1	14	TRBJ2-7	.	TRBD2	TGCGCCAGCAGCTGGACTAGCGGTACCTACGAGCAGTACTTC	CASSWTSGTYEQYF
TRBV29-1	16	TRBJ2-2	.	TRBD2	TGCAGCGTTGAGTTGGTTAGCGGGATATACACCGGGGAGCTGTTTTTT	CSVELVSGIYTGELFF
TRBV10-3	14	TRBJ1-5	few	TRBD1	TGTGCCATCAGTGCCGGACAGGGGTATCAGCCCCAGCATTTT	CAISAGQGYQPQHF
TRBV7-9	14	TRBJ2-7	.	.	TGTGCCAGCAGCTTGGGGAGAGTGCCCTACGAGCAGTACTTC	CASSLGRVPYEQYF
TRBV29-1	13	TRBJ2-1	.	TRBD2	TGCAGCGTTGAAGTTGCGGGGGAGAATGAGCAGTTCTTC	CSVEVAGENEQFF